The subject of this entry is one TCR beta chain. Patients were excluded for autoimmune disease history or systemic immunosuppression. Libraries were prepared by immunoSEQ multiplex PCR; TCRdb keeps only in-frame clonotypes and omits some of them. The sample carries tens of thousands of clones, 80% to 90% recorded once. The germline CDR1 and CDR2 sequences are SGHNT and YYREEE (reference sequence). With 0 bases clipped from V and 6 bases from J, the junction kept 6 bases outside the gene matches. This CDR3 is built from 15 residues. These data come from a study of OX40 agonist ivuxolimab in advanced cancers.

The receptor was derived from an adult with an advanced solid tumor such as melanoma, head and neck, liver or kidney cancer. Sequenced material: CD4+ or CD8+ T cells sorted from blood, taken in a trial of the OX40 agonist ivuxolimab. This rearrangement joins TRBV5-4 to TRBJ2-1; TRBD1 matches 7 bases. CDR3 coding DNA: TGTGCCAGCAGCTTGGGACAGGGAAAAGTCAATGAGCAGTTCTTC. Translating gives CASSLGQGKVNEQFF.